A single T cell receptor (beta chain) is shown here with its context. The junction departs from germline at one end; a sequencing error may be responsible. The source of the sample is a study of T-cell reconstitution after alpha-beta-depleted transplantation in children. This CDR3 is 13 amino acids long. CDR1 and CDR2 from the germline V gene are SGHVS and FQNEAQ. A TCRbeta library incorporating unique molecular identifiers was prepared. TCRdb passed the PCR reads through MiXCR, listing each CDR3 protein once. The table lists about 540,000 distinct CDR3 sequences, approximately 16% of them singletons, with about 3.1% in the top ten.

Material: PBMCs from the stem cell graft donor, obtained from the stem cell graft. This clonotype was sampled from a human donor who donated a stem cell graft to a child with acute lymphoblastic leukemia. The V gene is TRBV7-8, the J gene TRBJ2-7, with TRBD2 matching 8 bases. The CDR3 bases are TGTGCCAGCAAAGGCGGGAGGCAATACGCGCAGTACTTC. This sequence encodes CASKGGRQYAQYF.